A selection of T cell receptor beta chains follows, all from one sample in a study of regulatory T cells in long-lasting Graves disease. Using its own MiXCR run on the multiplex PCR reads, TCRdb lists one record per CDR3 protein. The sample shows fewer than 650,000 distinct CDR3 sequences, approximately 16% of them seen only once. These records were also assigned to another study, of T cells in Graves' hyperthyroidism and ophthalmopathy.

The sequencing used peripheral blood mononuclear cells (PBMCs), collected at new diagnosis, from a patient treated with antithyroid drugs. The receptors were gathered from a man aged 18 to 29 with Graves disease. Each CDR3 is given without its conserved first and last residue. Fields, in order: clone size, J gene, V gene, CDR3 protein. Size is stated for part of the rows, as once, few or many counts, or as a class when the clone is expanded.

clone size: few; J gene: TRBJ2-7; V gene: TRBV19; CDR3 protein: ASSISGYEQY
clone size: many; J gene: TRBJ1-4; V gene: TRBV28; CDR3 protein: ASSFSGGNEKLF
clone size: .; J gene: TRBJ2-1; V gene: TRBV10-3; CDR3 protein: AISLGSDVSGIMWNEQF
clone size: many; J gene: TRBJ1-5; V gene: TRBV12-3/TRBV12-4; CDR3 protein: ASRRRDNQPQH
clone size: .; J gene: TRBJ2-1; V gene: TRBV27; CDR3 protein: ASSSSGEADEQF
clone size: .; J gene: TRBJ2-3; V gene: TRBV7-3; CDR3 protein: ASSLNPGAGIADTQY
clone size: many; J gene: TRBJ1-2; V gene: TRBV28; CDR3 protein: ASSSDSLFYGYT
clone size: .; J gene: TRBJ1-1; V gene: TRBV30; CDR3 protein: AWSAGVNTEAF
clone size: .; J gene: TRBJ2-7; V gene: TRBV18; CDR3 protein: ASSPRRTVTYEQY
clone size: many; J gene: TRBJ2-3; V gene: TRBV7-2; CDR3 protein: ASSLDSFQQY
clone size: few; J gene: TRBJ2-7; V gene: TRBV6-2/TRBV6-3; CDR3 protein: ASSYSLGIGYEQY
clone size: .; J gene: TRBJ2-1; V gene: TRBV19; CDR3 protein: ASKKGYSYNEQF
clone size: many; J gene: TRBJ2-5; V gene: TRBV28; CDR3 protein: ASSGVAGRPLQIETQY
clone size: many; J gene: TRBJ1-5; V gene: TRBV30; CDR3 protein: AWSVSMHQPQH
clone size: .; J gene: TRBJ2-1; V gene: TRBV3-1; CDR3 protein: ASSSQREAYNEQF
clone size: .; J gene: TRBJ2-2; V gene: TRBV6-1; CDR3 protein: ASTLRQSTGELF
clone size: .; J gene: TRBJ2-7; V gene: TRBV20-1; CDR3 protein: SARGQGARTDEQY
clone size: many; J gene: TRBJ2-5; V gene: TRBV29-1; CDR3 protein: SAMDGAGGGGETQY
clone size: many; J gene: TRBJ2-7; V gene: TRBV6-1; CDR3 protein: ASTSGSYEQY
clone size: .; J gene: TRBJ1-6; V gene: TRBV9; CDR3 protein: ASSVAAEYNSPLH
clone size: .; J gene: TRBJ2-1; V gene: TRBV12-5; CDR3 protein: ASGLPQGTYNEQF
clone size: many; J gene: TRBJ1-2; V gene: TRBV20-1; CDR3 protein: SAPVEGTGYT
clone size: .; J gene: TRBJ2-1; V gene: TRBV9; CDR3 protein: ASSSRGGEQF
clone size: .; J gene: TRBJ1-1; V gene: TRBV7-7; CDR3 protein: ASSPVRGHTEAF
clone size: .; J gene: TRBJ2-5; V gene: TRBV7-9; CDR3 protein: ASSFPSGGETQY
clone size: many; J gene: TRBJ1-1; V gene: TRBV28; CDR3 protein: ASSPYTGVYTEAF
clone size: few; J gene: TRBJ2-1; V gene: TRBV20-1; CDR3 protein: SANFIRSSYNEQF
clone size: many; J gene: TRBJ2-7; V gene: TRBV6-1; CDR3 protein: ASTETRTYEQY
clone size: many; J gene: TRBJ1-4; V gene: TRBV2; CDR3 protein: ASSAARGLYEKLF
clone size: few; J gene: TRBJ2-6; V gene: TRBV10-3; CDR3 protein: AISELGLASGANVLT
clone size: .; J gene: TRBJ2-1; V gene: TRBV7-8; CDR3 protein: ASNLDPLVHYNEQF
clone size: many; J gene: TRBJ1-2; V gene: TRBV27; CDR3 protein: ASSFLDRNYGYT
clone size: many; J gene: TRBJ2-7; V gene: TRBV12-3/TRBV12-4; CDR3 protein: ASSSQGRGLEY
clone size: many; J gene: TRBJ2-3; V gene: TRBV6-2/TRBV6-3; CDR3 protein: ASSYGLVLGVGTDTQY
clone size: few; J gene: TRBJ2-1; V gene: TRBV2; CDR3 protein: ASSSGIRGNEQF
clone size: few; J gene: TRBJ2-7; V gene: TRBV20-1; CDR3 protein: SARDVRTSGAYEQY
clone size: few; J gene: TRBJ1-2; V gene: TRBV9; CDR3 protein: ASSGGDRDGYT
clone size: many; J gene: TRBJ2-1; V gene: TRBV30; CDR3 protein: AWSSSGVHEQF
clone size: few; J gene: TRBJ2-5; V gene: TRBV3-1; CDR3 protein: ASSRARETQY
clone size: many; J gene: TRBJ1-2; V gene: TRBV12-5; CDR3 protein: ASGLDRAEIRGYT
clone size: many; J gene: TRBJ1-1; V gene: TRBV9; CDR3 protein: ASSVSPGPGTEAF
clone size: .; J gene: TRBJ2-1; V gene: TRBV7-9; CDR3 protein: ASSLVRDPRNEQF
clone size: many; J gene: TRBJ2-1; V gene: TRBV11-2; CDR3 protein: ASSGRDRGGNEQF
clone size: many; J gene: TRBJ1-2; V gene: TRBV7-3; CDR3 protein: ASSPTSDRGGYGYT
clone size: many; J gene: TRBJ2-7; V gene: TRBV7-9; CDR3 protein: ASSLALNPYEQY